This TCR beta chain emerged from a study of shared clonotypes between healthy human individuals. Assay runs were performed at deep level. Sequencing was performed on unsorted PBMC DNA using ten immunoSEQ deep assay plates. Assay used: immunoSEQ multiplex PCR; TCRdb lists only in-frame clones, some missing. The sample shows approximately 510,000 clones, 79% of them seen only once. This clone has only one observation. Healthy HIV-negative adults without recent acute infections or vaccinations served as donors. The sequence came from a woman aged 40 to 49 in good health. Some clones in this sample may be carry-over from other donors' samples. The sequenced sample was PBMCs.

CDR3 nucleotides: TGTGCCAGCAGCTTAAACACGGGCAGGAGCGGGAATTATGAGCAGTTCTTC. Translation gives CASSLNTGRSGNYEQFF. The J gene is TRBJ2-1, the V gene TRBV7-2, with 7 nucleotides matching TRBD2. V lost 2 bases, J lost 8 bases, and 15 bases stayed unmatched. The CDR3 totals 17 residues. The germline CDR1 and CDR2 sequences are SGHTA and FQGNSA.